These 5 T cell receptor beta chains were sequenced from one sample in a study of blood T cell repertoires in COVID-19. TCRdb keeps only in-frame clones here, not all; method: immunoSEQ multiplex PCR. Altogether 30,000 to 35,000 clones are present, around 87% being singletons, with the ten largest covering over 12%. Sequencing input: peripheral blood. The receptor source for this set is a man in his 60s with active COVID-19.

The rearrangement joins TRBV2 to TRBJ1-2; D ambiguous. The ends were cut back, 5 bases at V and 0 bases at J, with 22 bases in the middle. Germline values: CDR1 SNHLY, CDR2 FYNNEI. The CDR3 is made up of 18 amino acids. As DNA, the CDR3 is TGTGCCAGCAGTCCCCCCCCCGGCGAAGGCGACTCTAACTATGGCTACACCTTC. As protein: CASSPPPGEGDSNYGYTF.

A note on this clone: Different DNA sequences within this sample yield the same CDR3. The chain is built from TRBV27 and TRBJ2-5; D is unclear. Germline V gene sequence: CDR1 MNHEY, CDR2 SMNVEV (reference sequence). This CDR3 has 14 residues. Deletions cut 4 bases from V and 4 bases from J, with 13 bases between. DNA of the CDR3: TGTGCCAGCAGTTCGGCAGGCCGTGGAGAGACCCAGTACTTC. Amino acids: CASSSAGRGETQYF.

The V gene is TRBV28, the J gene TRBJ2-7, with D maybe TRBD1 (5 bases). Trimming removed 6 bases from V and 12 bases from J, with 15 bases in between. The CDR3 spans 11 residues. CDR1 and CDR2 (germline): MDHEN, SYDVKM. CDR3 sequence (DNA): TGTGCCAGCAGCCACGGACAACGATCGTACTTC. This translates into CASSHGQRSYF.

V gene TRBV4-1 combines with J gene TRBJ2-4; perhaps TRBD2 as D (6 bases). Trimming took 0 bases from V and 0 from J, leaving 12 bases between them. Germline V gene data show CDR1 as MGHRA and CDR2 as YSYEKL. This CDR3 region has 17 residues. This CDR3 is CASSQEEGFLAKNIQYF. The DNA for the CDR3 is TGCGCCAGCAGCCAAGAGGAGGGATTCTTAGCCAAAAACATTCAGTACTTC.

The chain joins TRBV6-2 or TRBV6-3 to TRBJ1-5, with a weak D call TRBD1 (5 bases). The length of the CDR3 is 17 residues. Per the germline V gene, CDR1 is MNHEY and CDR2 is SVGEGT. Trimming removed 2 bases from V and 0 bases from J, with 14 bases in between. CDR3 DNA sequence: TGTGCCAGCAGTTACGAATTAGGACAACATAGCAATCAGCCCCAGCATTTT. Translating it yields CASSYELGQHSNQPQHF.